The 2 T cell receptor beta chains in this list originate from one sample, sequenced in a study of T cell changes during pregnancy in multiple sclerosis. TCRdb's table, derived via immunoSEQ multiplex PCR, lists solely in-frame clones and lacks some. The profile covers about 52,000 clones, with 85% to 95% appearing a single time and around 0.74% taken by the ten largest. The input for sequencing was CD4+ T cells from peripheral blood mononuclear cells, taken in the third trimester of pregnancy. The origin of the receptors is a female donor with multiple sclerosis, enrolled in a pregnancy study.

This clone has a single count. The chain recombines TRBV11-1 with TRBJ2-7; 13 nucleotides agree with TRBD2. The CDR3 runs to 15 residues. The germline V gene encodes CDR1 SGHAT and CDR2 FQDESV (reference sequence). Trimming took 5 bases from V and 4 from J; bases not matched to a gene: 5. The CDR3 protein is CASSLTSGGAYEQYF. CDR3 sequence (DNA): TGTGCCAGCAGCCTCACTAGCGGGGGGGCTTACGAGCAGTACTTC.

The chain joins TRBV6-5 to TRBJ2-7; 7 positions agree with TRBD1. CDR3 length equals 15 residues. CDR1 and CDR2 (germline): MNHEY, SVGAGI. V lost 0 bases to trimming and J lost 0 bases; unmatched junction nucleotides: 2. CDR3 sequence (DNA): TGTGCCAGCAGTTACTCGACAGGGTTCTCCTACGAGCAGTACTTC. Protein sequence: CASSYSTGFSYEQYF.